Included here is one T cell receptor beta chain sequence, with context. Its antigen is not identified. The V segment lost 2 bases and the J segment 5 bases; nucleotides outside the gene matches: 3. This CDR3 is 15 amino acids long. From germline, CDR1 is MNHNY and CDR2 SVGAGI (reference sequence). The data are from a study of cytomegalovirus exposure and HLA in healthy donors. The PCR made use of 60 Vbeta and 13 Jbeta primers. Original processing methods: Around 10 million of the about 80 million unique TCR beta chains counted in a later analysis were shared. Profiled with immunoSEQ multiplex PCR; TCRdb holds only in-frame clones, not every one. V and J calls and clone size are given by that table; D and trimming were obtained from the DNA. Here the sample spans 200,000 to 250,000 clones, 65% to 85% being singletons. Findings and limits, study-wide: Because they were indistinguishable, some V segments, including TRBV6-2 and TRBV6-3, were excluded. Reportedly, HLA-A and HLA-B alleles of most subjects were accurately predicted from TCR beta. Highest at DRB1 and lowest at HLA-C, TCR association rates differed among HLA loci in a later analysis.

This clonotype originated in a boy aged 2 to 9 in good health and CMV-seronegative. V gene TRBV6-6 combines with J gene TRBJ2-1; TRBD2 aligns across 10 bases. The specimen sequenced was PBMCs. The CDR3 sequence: CASSYRTSGNNEQFF. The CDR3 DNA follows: TGTGCCAGCAGTTACCGGACTAGCGGAAACAATGAGCAGTTCTTC.